This section outlines one TCR beta chain sequence together with its context. Its antigen remains unidentified. Authors' data handling: The study built a papillary thyroid cancer distant-metastasis classifier from CDR3 differences across clinicopathological groups. Through MiXCR, TCRdb re-clonotyped the PCR reads. What appears here as the V and J calls and clone size reflects TCRdb's work, not the paper's. The top ten hold approximately 6.2% of the sample, which has 20,000 or so clones, approximately 12% seen once. Thyroid surgery was preceded by no treatment in any patient. The sample is drawn from a study of metastatic and nonmetastatic thyroid tumors. Overall study: Repertoire data that came from the blood and tumor or nodule tissue of malignant and benign thyroid patients were compared.

V was pared by 4 bases and J by 3 bases, with 19 bases between. This CDR3 has 16 residues. Looked up from germline, CDR1 is GTSNPN and CDR2 is SVGIG (reference sequence). Study-wide findings and caveats: Across blood and tumor, TCR beta diversity in malignant thyroid tumors was reportedly significantly higher than in benign nodules.

The J gene is TRBJ1-3, the V gene TRBV30, with D perhaps TRBD1 (6 bases). The TCR originated in a male donor with papillary thyroid cancer or a benign thyroid nodule (not recorded which). Some clones in this sample may be carry-over from other donors' samples. Sequencing was done on a sample of blood. CDR3 nucleotides: TGTGCCTGGAACCATCGTACACAGGGATATGGAAACACCATATATTTT. Residues: CAWNHRTQGYGNTIYF. The full variable domain, rest sourced from reference TRBV30 and TRBJ1-3, is SQTIHQWPATLVQPVGSPLSLECTVEGTSNPNLYWYRQAAGRGLQLLFYSVGIGQISSEVPQNLSASRPQDRQFILSSKKLLLSDSGFYLCAWNHRTQGYGNTIYFGEGSWLTVV.